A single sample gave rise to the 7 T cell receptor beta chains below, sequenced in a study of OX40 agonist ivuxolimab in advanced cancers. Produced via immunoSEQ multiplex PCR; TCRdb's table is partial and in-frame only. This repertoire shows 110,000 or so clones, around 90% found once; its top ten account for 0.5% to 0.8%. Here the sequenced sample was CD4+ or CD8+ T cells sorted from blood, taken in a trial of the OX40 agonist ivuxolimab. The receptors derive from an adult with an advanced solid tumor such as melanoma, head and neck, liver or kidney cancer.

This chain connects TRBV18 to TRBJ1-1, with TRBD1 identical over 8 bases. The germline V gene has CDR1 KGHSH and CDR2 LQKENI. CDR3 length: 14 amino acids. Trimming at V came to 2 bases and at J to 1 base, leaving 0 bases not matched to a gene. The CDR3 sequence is CASSPGTGNTEAFF. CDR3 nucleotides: TGTGCCAGCTCACCAGGGACAGGGAACACTGAAGCTTTCTTT.

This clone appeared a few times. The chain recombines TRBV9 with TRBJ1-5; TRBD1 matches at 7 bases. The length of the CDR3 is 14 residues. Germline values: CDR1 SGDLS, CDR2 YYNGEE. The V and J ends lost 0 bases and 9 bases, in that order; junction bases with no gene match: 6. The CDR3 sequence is CASSVVGTEGPQHF. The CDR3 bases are TGTGCCAGCAGCGTAGTCGGGACAGAGGGGCCCCAGCATTTT.

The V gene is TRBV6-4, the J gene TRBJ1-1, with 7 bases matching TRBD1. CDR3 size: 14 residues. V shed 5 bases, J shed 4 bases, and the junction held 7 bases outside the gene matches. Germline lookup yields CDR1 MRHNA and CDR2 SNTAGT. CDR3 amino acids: CASSPTGRGTEAFF. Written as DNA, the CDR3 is TGTGCCAGCAGTCCGACAGGGAGGGGCACTGAAGCTTTCTTT.

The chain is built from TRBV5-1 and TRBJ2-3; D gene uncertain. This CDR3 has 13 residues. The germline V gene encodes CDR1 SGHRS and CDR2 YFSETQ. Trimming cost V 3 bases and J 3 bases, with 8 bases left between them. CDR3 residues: CASSSLNTDTQYF. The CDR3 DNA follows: TGCGCCAGCAGCTCCCTAAATACAGATACGCAGTATTTT. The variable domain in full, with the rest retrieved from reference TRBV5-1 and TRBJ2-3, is KAGVTQTPRYLIKTRGQQVTLSCSPISGHRSVSWYQQTPGQGLQFLFEYFSETQRNKGNFPGRFSGRQFSNSRSEMNVSTLELGDSALYLCASSSLNTDTQYFGPGTRLTVL.

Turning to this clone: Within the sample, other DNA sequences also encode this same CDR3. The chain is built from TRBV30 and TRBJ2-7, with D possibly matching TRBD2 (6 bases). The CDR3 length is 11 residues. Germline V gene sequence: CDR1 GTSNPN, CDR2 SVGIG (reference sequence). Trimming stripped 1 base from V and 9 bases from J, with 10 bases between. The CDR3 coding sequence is TGTGCCTGGAGTGAGGGGCGGGGGCAGTACTTC. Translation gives CAWSEGRGQYF.

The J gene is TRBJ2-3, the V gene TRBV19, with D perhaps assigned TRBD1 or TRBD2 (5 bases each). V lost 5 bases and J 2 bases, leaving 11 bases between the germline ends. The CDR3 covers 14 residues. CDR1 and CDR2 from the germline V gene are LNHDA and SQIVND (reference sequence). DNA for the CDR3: TGTGCCAGTAGTTTCGGGACCCCCACAGATACGCAGTATTTT. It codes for CASSFGTPTDTQYF.

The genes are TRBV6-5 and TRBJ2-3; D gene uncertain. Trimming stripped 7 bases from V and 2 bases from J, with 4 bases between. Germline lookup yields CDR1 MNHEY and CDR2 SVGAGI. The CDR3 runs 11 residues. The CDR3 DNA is TGTGCCAGCATGTCCACAGATACGCAGTATTTT. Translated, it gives CASMSTDTQYF.